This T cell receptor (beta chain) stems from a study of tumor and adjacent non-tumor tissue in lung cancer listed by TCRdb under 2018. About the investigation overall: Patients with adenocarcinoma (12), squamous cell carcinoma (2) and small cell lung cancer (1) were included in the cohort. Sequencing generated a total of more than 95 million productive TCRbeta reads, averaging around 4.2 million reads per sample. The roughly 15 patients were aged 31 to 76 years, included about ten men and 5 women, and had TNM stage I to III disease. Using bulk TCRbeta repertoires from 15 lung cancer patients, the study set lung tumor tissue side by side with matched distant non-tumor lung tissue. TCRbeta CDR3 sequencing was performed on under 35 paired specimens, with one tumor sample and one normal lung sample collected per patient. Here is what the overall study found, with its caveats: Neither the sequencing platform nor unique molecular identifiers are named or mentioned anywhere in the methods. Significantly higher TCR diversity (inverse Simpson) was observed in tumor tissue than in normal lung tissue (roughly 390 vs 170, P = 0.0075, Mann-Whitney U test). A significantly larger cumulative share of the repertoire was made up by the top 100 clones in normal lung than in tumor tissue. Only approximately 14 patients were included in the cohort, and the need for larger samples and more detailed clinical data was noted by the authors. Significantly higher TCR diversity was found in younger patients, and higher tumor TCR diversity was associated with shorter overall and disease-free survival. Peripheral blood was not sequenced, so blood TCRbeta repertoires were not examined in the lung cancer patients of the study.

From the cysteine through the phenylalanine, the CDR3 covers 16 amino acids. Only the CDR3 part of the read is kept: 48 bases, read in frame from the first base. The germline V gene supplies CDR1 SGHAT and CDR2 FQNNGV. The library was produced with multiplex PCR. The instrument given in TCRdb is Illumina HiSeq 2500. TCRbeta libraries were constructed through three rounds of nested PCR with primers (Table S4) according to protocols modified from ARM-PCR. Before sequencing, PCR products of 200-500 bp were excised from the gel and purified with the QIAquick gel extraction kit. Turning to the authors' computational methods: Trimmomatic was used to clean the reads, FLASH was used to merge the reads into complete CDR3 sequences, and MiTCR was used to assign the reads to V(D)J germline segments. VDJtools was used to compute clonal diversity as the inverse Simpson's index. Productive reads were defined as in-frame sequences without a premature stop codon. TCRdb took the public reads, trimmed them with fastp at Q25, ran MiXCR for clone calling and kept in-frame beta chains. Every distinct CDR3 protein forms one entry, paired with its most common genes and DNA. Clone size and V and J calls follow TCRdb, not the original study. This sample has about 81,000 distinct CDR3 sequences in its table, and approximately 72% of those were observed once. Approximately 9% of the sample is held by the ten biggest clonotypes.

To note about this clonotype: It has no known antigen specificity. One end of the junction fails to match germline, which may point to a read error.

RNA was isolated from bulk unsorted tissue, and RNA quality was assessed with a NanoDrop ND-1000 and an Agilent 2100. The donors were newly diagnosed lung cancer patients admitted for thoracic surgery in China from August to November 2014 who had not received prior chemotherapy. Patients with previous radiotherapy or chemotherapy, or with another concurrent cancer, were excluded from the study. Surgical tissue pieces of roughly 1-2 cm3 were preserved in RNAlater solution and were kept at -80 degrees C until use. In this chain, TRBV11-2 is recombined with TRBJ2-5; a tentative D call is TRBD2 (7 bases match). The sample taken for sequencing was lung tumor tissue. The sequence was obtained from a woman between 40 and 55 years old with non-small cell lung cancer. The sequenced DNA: TGTGCCAGCAGTCCCCAAGGAGGGGGGGCCAGCGAGACCCGGTACTTC. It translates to CASSPQGGGASETRYF.